This T cell receptor (beta chain) is from a study of cytomegalovirus exposure and HLA in healthy donors. General study results and limits: Upon later analysis, HLA-associated TCR beta chains proved more clonally expanded than other, equally common chains. TCR beta sequences reportedly predicted most subjects' HLA-A and HLA-B alleles accurately.

Losses at the gene ends were 5 bases for V and 7 bases for J; bases not matched to a gene: 9. This CDR3 is 15 amino acids long. The V gene's germline CDR1 is SEHNR and CDR2 FQNEAQ (reference sequence). With respect to this clone: Its antigen is still unknown.

The PCR made use of 60 Vbeta and 13 Jbeta primers. Source study methods: Later, some 79 million unique TCR beta chains were counted in an analysis, and 10 million to 12 million of them were shared. Generated by immunoSEQ multiplex PCR, the TCRdb table keeps only in-frame clones and is missing some. Clone size and the V and J calls come from that table; the DNA yielded D and trimming. This sample has 250,000 to 300,000 clones, with 84% found just once. The clonotype was recovered from a woman aged 40 to 49 in good health and CMV-seropositive. This sequence joins TRBV7-9 and TRBJ1-2; the match to TRBD1 covers 11 bases. Sample: PBMCs. The CDR3 coding sequence is TGTGCCAGCAGCCAGGGACAGGGGGATATTTCTGGCTACACCTTC. Its translation: CASSQGQGDISGYTF.